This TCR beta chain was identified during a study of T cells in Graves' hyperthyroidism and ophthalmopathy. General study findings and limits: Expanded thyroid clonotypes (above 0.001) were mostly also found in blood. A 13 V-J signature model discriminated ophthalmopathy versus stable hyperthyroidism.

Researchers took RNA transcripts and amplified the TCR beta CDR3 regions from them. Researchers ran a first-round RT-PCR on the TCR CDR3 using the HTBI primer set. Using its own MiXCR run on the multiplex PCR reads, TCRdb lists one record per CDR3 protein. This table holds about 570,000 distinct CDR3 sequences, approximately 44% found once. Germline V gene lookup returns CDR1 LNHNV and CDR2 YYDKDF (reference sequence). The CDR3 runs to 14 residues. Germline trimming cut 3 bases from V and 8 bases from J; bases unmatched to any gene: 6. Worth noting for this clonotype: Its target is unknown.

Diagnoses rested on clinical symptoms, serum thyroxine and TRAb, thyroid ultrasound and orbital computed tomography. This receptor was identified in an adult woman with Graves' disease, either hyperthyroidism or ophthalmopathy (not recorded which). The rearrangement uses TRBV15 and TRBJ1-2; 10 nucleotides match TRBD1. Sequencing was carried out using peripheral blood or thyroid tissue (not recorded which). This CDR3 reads CATSSDDRGQGYTF. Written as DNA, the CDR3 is TGTGCCACCAGCAGTGACGACAGGGGGCAAGGCTACACCTTC.